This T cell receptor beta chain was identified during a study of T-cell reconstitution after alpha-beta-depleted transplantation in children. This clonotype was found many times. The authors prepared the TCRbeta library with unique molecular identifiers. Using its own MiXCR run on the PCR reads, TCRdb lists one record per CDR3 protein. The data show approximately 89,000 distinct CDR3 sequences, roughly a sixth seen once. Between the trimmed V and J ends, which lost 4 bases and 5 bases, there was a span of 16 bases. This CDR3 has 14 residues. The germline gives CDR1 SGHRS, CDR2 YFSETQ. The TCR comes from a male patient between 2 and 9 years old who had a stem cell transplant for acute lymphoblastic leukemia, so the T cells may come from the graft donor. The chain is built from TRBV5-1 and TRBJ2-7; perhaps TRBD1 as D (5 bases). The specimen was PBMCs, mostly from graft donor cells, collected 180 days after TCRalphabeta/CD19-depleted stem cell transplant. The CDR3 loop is CASSDLKGSNEQYF. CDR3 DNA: TGCGCCAGCAGCGACTTAAAGGGGTCCAACGAGCAGTACTTC.